The 12 T cell receptor beta chains presented below share a single source sample, sequenced in a study of T cell responses to AZD1222 COVID-19 vaccine (dated by TCRdb to the early 2020s). The sample's time point label is to be understood as: baseline before first vaccination. Library construction relied on the immunoSEQ multiplex PCR assay. TCRdb stores this immuneACCESS table with in-frame sequences only. Part of the clones is absent; in the studies checked, under half of the shortfall reflects unresolved V genes, and no reason is known for the rest. The sample yields 140,000 or so clones; around 90% were counted once. The ten most abundant clones make up 3% to 4.5% of the sample. Sequencing used peripheral blood, obtained on day 0 of AZD1222 vaccination. These receptors came from an adult in good health.

The rearrangement uses TRBV4-3 and TRBJ2-1; TRBD2 matches at 7 bases. From germline, CDR1 is LGHNA and CDR2 YSLEER. V shed 0 bases, J shed 7 bases, and the junction held 9 bases outside the gene matches. This CDR3 has 16 amino acids. CDR3 sequence: CASSQDAAGLSNEQFF. For the CDR3, the DNA is TGCGCCAGCAGCCAAGATGCCGCGGGACTAAGTAATGAGCAGTTCTTC.

The rearrangement links TRBV5-1 to TRBJ1-6, with D possibly TRBD1 on 5 matching bases. Germline V gene lookup returns CDR1 SGHRS and CDR2 YFSETQ. The V gene lost 4 bases and the J gene lost 5 bases, with 13 bases spanning the gap. This CDR3 has 15 residues. CDR3 in amino acids: CASSAGTADNSPLHF. In nucleotides, the CDR3 is TGCGCCAGCAGCGCCGGGACTGCGGATAATTCACCCCTCCACTTT.

The genes are TRBV5-4 and TRBJ2-1; D is unclear. V lost 4 bases and J 6 bases, leaving 11 bases between the germline ends. The CDR3 runs to 13 residues. Germline CDR1 and CDR2: SGHNT and YYREEE (reference sequence). The CDR3 loop is CASSTDQRNEQFF. The CDR3 coding sequence is TGTGCCAGCAGCACAGACCAGCGCAATGAGCAGTTCTTC.

This clone was recorded only once. The chain joins TRBV25-1 to TRBJ2-7, with D perhaps matching TRBD2 (5 bases). Trimming left V 4 bases short and J 7 bases short, with 14 bases between. This CDR3 spans 13 amino acids. Germline V CDR1 and CDR2: MGHDK, SYGVNS. The CDR3 spells CASSATGFEEQYF. As DNA, the CDR3 is TGTGCCAGCAGTGCAACGGGGTTTGAGGAGCAGTACTTC.

V gene TRBV7-6 combines with J gene TRBJ1-1; no firm D call. The germline V gene encodes CDR1 SGHVS and CDR2 FNYEAQ. The V end was cut by 5 bases, the J end by 6 bases, with 19 bases between. This CDR3 has 15 amino acids. The CDR3 sequence: CASSPGVASLSEAFF. The CDR3, as DNA: TGTGCCAGCAGCCCAGGTGTCGCGAGTCTGTCTGAAGCTTTCTTT.

This clone was picked up one time. Here the CDR3 reads CASSVDLYTEAFF. CDR3 bases: TGTGCCAGCAGCGTTGATCTCTACACTGAAGCTTTCTTT. V and J are TRBV9 and TRBJ1-1; D unclear. This CDR3 has 13 residues. V was cut by 2 bases and J by 3 bases, with 8 bases left in between. The germline CDR1 and CDR2 sequences are SGDLS and YYNGEE.

The chain links TRBV4-3 to TRBJ1-3, with D possibly matching TRBD1 (5 bases). In germline, CDR1 is LGHNA, CDR2 YSLEER. The CDR3 totals 15 residues. Trimming shortened V by 4 bases and J by 2 bases, and 12 bases separated the two germline ends. The CDR3: CASSLQLTAGNTIYF. The CDR3 region has the DNA TGCGCCAGCAGCCTCCAATTGACAGCTGGAAACACCATATATTTT.

This rearrangement joins TRBV5-1 to TRBJ2-5, with TRBD2 as a possible D gene (6 bases). CDR1 is SGHRS and CDR2 is YFSETQ in the germline V gene. The CDR3 runs to 13 residues. V was pared by 0 bases and J by 5 bases, with 8 bases between. Here the CDR3 reads CASSLAGVETQYF. In nucleotides, the CDR3 is TGCGCCAGCAGCTTGGCGGGAGTGGAGACCCAGTACTTC.

V usage is TRBV5-1 and J usage is TRBJ1-6; D unclear. The CDR3 is 17 amino acids. Trimming took off 0 bases at V and 6 bases at J, with 16 bases between the two ends. Germline CDR1 and CDR2: SGHRS and YFSETQ. CDR3 bases: TGCGCCAGCAGCTTGGTTGACGTCGCCCTGAGTAATTCACCCCTCCACTTT. It is translated as CASSLVDVALSNSPLHF.

This clone appeared a few times. Written as DNA, the CDR3 is TGTGCCAGCGAGCAGGGGGCGAATTCACCCCTCCACTTT. Protein: CASEQGANSPLHF. The chain employs TRBV7-2 and TRBJ1-6, with 8 positions matching TRBD1. Germline CDR1 is SGHTA and CDR2 is FQGNSA. The CDR3 contains 13 residues. V lost 8 bases and J lost 7; bases outside the gene matches: 4.

This clone was recorded once. The same CDR3 also results from other DNA sequences found in this sample. The chain couples TRBV19 to TRBJ1-3; no clear D gene. Germline CDR1 and CDR2: LNHDA and SQIVND (reference sequence). V shed 7 bases and J shed 0 bases, with 13 bases lying between them. This CDR3 spans 15 amino acids. The CDR3 bases are TGTGCCAGTACCACGGACGGAAGCTCTGGAAACACCATATATTTT. Its protein product is CASTTDGSSGNTIYF. The full variable domain, with the rest looked up from reference TRBV19 and TRBJ1-3, is DGGITQSPKYLFRKEGQNVTLSCEQNLNHDAMYWYRQDPGQGLRLIYYSQIVNDFQKGDIAEGYSVSREKKESFPLTVTSAQKNPTAFYLCASTTDGSSGNTIYFGEGSWLTVV.

The chain is built from TRBV28 and TRBJ1-6, with D possibly being TRBD1 (5 bases). CDR1 and CDR2 (germline): MDHEN, SYDVKM. This CDR3 has 13 amino acids. The V gene lost 9 bases and the J gene lost 7 bases, with 13 bases spanning the gap. CDR3 sequence (DNA): TGTGCCAGGGGGGACGGACGAAATTCACCCCTCCACTTT. Protein product: CARGDGRNSPLHF.